This TCR beta chain appears in the sequencing data of a study of identical twins. Study-level results: Monozygotic twins shared more out-of-frame TCR alpha than recombination models predicted. Invariant MAIT and iNKT cells may have partly biased zero-insertion analyses.

With V trimmed by 8 bases and J by 4 bases, 9 bases remained unmatched. CDR1 PRHDT and CDR2 FYEKMQ come from the germline V gene (reference sequence). The CDR3 consists of 14 residues. In this sample, this clonotype turned up a few times. Antigen: not known. TCRdb passed the 5' RACE reads through MiXCR, listing each CDR3 protein once. The sample has 410,000 or so distinct CDR3 sequences, under 20% seen once. The sequence derives from a man between 45 and 60 years old in good health. The V call is TRBV13, the J call TRBJ2-5, with TRBD2 identical over 8 bases. The specimen sequenced was naive T cells sorted from blood. This CDR3 reads CASGPRLAGETQYF. In DNA form, the CDR3 reads TGTGCCAGCGGGCCCCGTCTAGCGGGAGAGACCCAGTACTTC. Full variable domain (rest looked up from reference TRBV13 and TRBJ2-5): AAGVIQSPRHLIKEKRETATLKCYPIPRHDTVYWYQQGPGQDPQFLISFYEKMQSDKGSIPDRFSAQQFSDYHSELNMSSLELGDSALYFCASGPRLAGETQYFGPGTRLLVL.